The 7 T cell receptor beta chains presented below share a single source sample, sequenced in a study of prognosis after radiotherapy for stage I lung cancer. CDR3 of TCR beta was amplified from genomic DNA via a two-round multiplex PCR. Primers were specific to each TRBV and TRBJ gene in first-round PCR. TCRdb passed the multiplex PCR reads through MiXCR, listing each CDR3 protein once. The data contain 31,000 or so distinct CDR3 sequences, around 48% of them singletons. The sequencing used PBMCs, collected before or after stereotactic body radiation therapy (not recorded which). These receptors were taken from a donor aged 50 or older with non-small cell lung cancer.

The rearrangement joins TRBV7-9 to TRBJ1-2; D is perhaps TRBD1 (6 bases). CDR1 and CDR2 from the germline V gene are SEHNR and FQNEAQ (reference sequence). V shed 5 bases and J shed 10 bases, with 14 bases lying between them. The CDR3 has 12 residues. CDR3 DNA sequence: TGTGCCAGCAGCGCACGTGGACAGTTCTACACCTTC. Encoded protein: CASSARGQFYTF.

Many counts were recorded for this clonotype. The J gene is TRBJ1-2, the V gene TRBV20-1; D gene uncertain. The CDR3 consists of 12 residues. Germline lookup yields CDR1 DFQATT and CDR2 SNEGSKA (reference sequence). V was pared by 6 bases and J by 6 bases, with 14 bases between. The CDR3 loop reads CSAQSPEHGYTF. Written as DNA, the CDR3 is TGCAGTGCCCAGTCACCGGAACATGGCTACACCTTC.

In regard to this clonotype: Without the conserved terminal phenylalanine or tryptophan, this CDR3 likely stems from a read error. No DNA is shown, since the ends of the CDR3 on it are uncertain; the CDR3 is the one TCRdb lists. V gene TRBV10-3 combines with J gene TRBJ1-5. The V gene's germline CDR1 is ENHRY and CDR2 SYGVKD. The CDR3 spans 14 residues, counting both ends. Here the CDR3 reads CAISESVFGQPKHL.

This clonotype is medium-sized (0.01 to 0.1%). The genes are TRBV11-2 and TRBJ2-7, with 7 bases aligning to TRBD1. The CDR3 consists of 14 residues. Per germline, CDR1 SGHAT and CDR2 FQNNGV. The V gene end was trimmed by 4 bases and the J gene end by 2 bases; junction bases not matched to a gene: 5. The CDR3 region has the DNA TGTGCCAGCAGCTCCTCAGGGGGTACCTACGAGCAGTACTTC. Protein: CASSSSGGTYEQYF.

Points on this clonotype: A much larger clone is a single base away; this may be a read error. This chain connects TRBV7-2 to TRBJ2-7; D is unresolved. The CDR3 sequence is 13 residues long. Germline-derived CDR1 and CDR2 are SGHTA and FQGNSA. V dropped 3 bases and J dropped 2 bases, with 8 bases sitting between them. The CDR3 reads CASSFPQTYEQYF. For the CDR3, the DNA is TGTGCCAGCAGCTTCCCCCAAACCTACGAGCAGTACTTC.

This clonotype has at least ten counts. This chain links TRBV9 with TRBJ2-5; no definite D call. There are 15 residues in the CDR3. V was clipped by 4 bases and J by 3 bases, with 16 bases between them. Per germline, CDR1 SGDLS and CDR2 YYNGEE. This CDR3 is CASSIGDFIKETQYF. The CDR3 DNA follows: TGTGCCAGCAGCATTGGAGATTTTATAAAAGAGACCCAGTACTTC.

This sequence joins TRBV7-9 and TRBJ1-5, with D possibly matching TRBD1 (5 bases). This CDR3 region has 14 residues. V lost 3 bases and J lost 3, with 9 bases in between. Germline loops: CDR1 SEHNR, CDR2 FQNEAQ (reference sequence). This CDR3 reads CASSLGGDNQPQHF. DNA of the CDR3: TGTGCCAGCAGCTTGGGGGGAGACAATCAGCCCCAGCATTTT.